The table lists the clone carrying this TCR beta chain with a few counts. Its specificity is unknown. The data belong to a study of CD8 T cells in ankylosing spondylitis. Each TCR beta library was made by quantitative 5'-RACE that incorporated molecular barcodes. TCRdb fed the 5' RACE reads into MiXCR, producing one record per CDR3 protein. The sample lists 340,000 or so distinct CDR3 sequences; under 15% were seen once. The V gene's germline CDR1 is SGHRS and CDR2 YFSETQ. The CDR3 covers 16 residues. The V gene end was trimmed by 7 bases and the J gene end by 0 bases; junction bases not matched to a gene: 11. Broader study findings: Significantly higher representation of disease-linked clones was reported for matched ankylosing spondylitis synovial fluid. Ankylosing spondylitis blood seemed to carry a telltale TCR beta motif made of eight or nine highly homologous variants. Past studies reported some motif variants in reactive arthritis synovial fluid and blood.

This clonotype was obtained from a male donor with ankylosing spondylitis or in good health (not recorded which). Sequencing was performed on blood, either unsorted or a sorted T cell fraction (not recorded which). The chain is built from TRBV5-1 and TRBJ2-3, with TRBD2 matching over 7 bases. CDR3 loop: CASGREPISSTDTQYF. CDR3 nucleotide sequence: TGCGCCAGCGGGCGGGAGCCAATATCTAGCACAGATACGCAGTATTTT.